This TCR beta chain is drawn from a study of T cell responses to AZD1222 COVID-19 vaccine. The germline V gene encodes CDR1 LNHDA and CDR2 SQIVND (reference sequence). CDR3 length equals 18 residues. V was clipped by 5 bases and J by 1 base; unmatched bases: 9. This clone is medium-sized (0.01 to 0.1%). Sequenced by immunoSEQ multiplex PCR; TCRdb stores in-frame clones only, minus some. The table shows 120,000 or so clones, with around 90% occurring only once. The material sequenced was peripheral blood, taken 28 days after the second AZD1222 dose. The source is an adult who received the AZD1222 COVID-19 vaccine. This chain links TRBV19 with TRBJ2-2; 11 nucleotides match TRBD2. CDR3 nucleotide sequence: TGTGCCAGTAGTTTGACCACTAGCGGGGGAGAGAACACCGGGGAGCTGTTTTTT. Protein sequence: CASSLTTSGGENTGELFF.